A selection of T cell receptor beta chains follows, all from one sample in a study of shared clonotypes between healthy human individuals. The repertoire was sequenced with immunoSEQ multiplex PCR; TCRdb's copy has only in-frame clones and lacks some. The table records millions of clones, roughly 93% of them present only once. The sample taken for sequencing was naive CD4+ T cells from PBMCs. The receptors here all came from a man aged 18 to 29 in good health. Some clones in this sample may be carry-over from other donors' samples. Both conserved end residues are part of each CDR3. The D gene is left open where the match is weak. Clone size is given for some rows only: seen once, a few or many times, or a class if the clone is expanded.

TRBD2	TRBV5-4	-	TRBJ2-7	TGTGCCAGCAGCCCCACTAGCGGGAGAGATGAGCAGTACTTC	CASSPTSGRDEQYF
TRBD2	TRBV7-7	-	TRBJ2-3	TGTGCCAGCAGCTTACGGGTCGTAGCGGGCCCTATCACAGATACGCAGTATTTT	CASSLRVVAGPITDTQYF
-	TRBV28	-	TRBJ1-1	TGTGCCAGCAGCCGGCATAATGCTATGAACACTGAAGCTTTCTTT	CASSRHNAMNTEAFF
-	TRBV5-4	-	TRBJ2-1	TGTGCCAGCAGCCCCCTTGCGTTGGGCTCCTACAATGAGCAGTTCTTC	CASSPLALGSYNEQFF
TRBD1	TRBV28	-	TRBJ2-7	TGTGCCAGCAGTTTCCGACAGGGTGGATCCTACGAGCAGTACTTC	CASSFRQGGSYEQYF
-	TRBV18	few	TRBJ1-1	TGTGCCAGCTCACCCACAGGAACGAACACTGAAGCTTTCTTT	CASSPTGTNTEAFF
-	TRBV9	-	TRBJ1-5	TGTGCCAGCAGCGTAGGTTTAGAAAATCAGCCCCAGCATTTT	CASSVGLENQPQHF
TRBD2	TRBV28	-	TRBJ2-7	TGTGCCAGCAGCGGCGGGGGGTATCTCCTCGAGCAGTACTTC	CASSGGGYLLEQYF
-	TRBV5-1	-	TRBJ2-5	TGCGCCAGCAGCCTCAGGGGGGGGGCGAGGATTCCAGAGACCCAGTACTTC	CASSLRGGARIPETQYF
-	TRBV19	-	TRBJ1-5	TGTGCCAGTAGTATAGCCCACGGGAATCAGCCCCAGCATTTT	CASSIAHGNQPQHF
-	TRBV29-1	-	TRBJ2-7	TGCAGCGTTCGTCTGTTGTCGGGCGAAGGGGAGCAGTACTTC	CSVRLLSGEGEQYF
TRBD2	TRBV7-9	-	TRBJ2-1	TGTGCCAGCAGCTTTGGGACTAGCGGACAAGGCAAGTTCTTC	CASSFGTSGQGKFF
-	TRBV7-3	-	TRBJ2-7	TGTGCCAGCAGCTTAATCGTAGGGGCGTTCGACGAGCAGTACTTC	CASSLIVGAFDEQYF
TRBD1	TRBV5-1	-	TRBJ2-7	TGCGCCAACAGCTCCCGGACAGGCTACGAGCAGTACTTC	CANSSRTGYEQYF
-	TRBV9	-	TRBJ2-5	TGTGCCAGCAGCGTAGATCGGGCAGGGAGACAAGAGACCCAGTACTTC	CASSVDRAGRQETQYF
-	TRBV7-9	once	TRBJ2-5	TGTGCCAGCACTGACTTGGGGGTGGGAGAGACCCAGTACTTC	CASTDLGVGETQYF
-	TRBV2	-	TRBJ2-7	TGTGCCAGCAGTTTTGGAGGTTCCGCCTACGAGCAGTACTTC	CASSFGGSAYEQYF
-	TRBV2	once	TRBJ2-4	TGTGCCAGCAGTGAGGAGCTAGCCAAAAACATTCAGTACTTC	CASSEELAKNIQYF
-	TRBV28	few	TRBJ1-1	TGTGCCAGCAGTTATAGGGTTTCGGTAGCTTTCTTT	CASSYRVSVAFF
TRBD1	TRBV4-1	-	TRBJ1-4	TGCGCCAGCAGCCCGATCGGACAGGGGACTAATGAAAAACTGTTTTTT	CASSPIGQGTNEKLFF
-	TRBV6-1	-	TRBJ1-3	TGTGCCAGCGGCCCCCCCGGAGTTCGAGGAAACACCATATATTTT	CASGPPGVRGNTIYF
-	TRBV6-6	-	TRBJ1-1	TGTGCCAGCATCCCCCCGGGGCTGGGTACTGAAGCTTTCTTT	CASIPPGLGTEAFF
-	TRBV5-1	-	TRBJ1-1	TGCGCCAGCAGCTCCTCTCAGGGCCACACTGAAGCTTTCTTT	CASSSSQGHTEAFF
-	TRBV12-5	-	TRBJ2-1	TGTGCTAGTGCGTGGGGGGTTTCGGGAGCTATTGAGCAGTTCTTC	CASAWGVSGAIEQFF
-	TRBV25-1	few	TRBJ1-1	TGTGCCAGCAGTGAACCGGGGAGATACACTGAAGCTTTCTTT	CASSEPGRYTEAFF
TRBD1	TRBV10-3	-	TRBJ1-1	TGTGCCATCAAAGGACAGGGGGCTCCTGAAGCTTTCTTT	CAIKGQGAPEAFF
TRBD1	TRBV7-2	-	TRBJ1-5	TGTGCCAGCAGCTTAGGCAGGGGGCCACCCCAGCATTTT	CASSLGRGPPQHF
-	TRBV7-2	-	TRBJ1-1	TGTGCCAGCAGCTTAGGACAGTTGAACACTGAAGCTTTCTTT	CASSLGQLNTEAFF
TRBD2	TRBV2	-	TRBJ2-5	TGTGCCAGCAGTGACGTAACGGGAGGGGGACAAGAGACCCAGTACTTC	CASSDVTGGGQETQYF
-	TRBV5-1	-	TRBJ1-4	TGCGCCAGCAGCCCATACAGAGAACCTAATGAAAAACTGTTTTTT	CASSPYREPNEKLFF
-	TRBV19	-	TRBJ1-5	TGTGCCAGTAAGACGGGGGCGCGGGTTCAGCCCCAGCATTTT	CASKTGARVQPQHF
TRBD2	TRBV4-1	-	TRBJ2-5	TGCGCCAGCAGCCAGACTAGCGGGAGGATGGAGACCCAGTACTTC	CASSQTSGRMETQYF
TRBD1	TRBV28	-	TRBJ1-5	TGTGCCAGCAACACAGGGGGGGAGGGTCAGCCCCAGCATTTT	CASNTGGEGQPQHF
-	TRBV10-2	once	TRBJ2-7	TGCGCCAGCAGCGACCAGACTTACGAGCAGTACTTC	CASSDQTYEQYF
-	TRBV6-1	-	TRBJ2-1	TGTGCCAGCAGTGGCCAAGGTGATGAGCAGTTCTTC	CASSGQGDEQFF
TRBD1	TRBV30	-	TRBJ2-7	TGTGCCTGGACCACCTGGACAGGGGGCTTAGGCTCCTACGAGCAGTACTTC	CAWTTWTGGLGSYEQYF
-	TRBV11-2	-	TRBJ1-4	TGTGCCAGCAGCTTAGCCGGTGTTAATGAAAAACTGTTTTTT	CASSLAGVNEKLFF
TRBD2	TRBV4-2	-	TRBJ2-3	TGTGCCAGCAGCCTATACATTCGCGGGAGGGCCCCAGATACGCAGTATTTT	CASSLYIRGRAPDTQYF
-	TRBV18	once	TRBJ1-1	TGTGCCAGCTCACGATCAGGCTCGAACACTGAAGCTTTCTTT	CASSRSGSNTEAFF
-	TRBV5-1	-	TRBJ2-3	TGCGCCAGCAGCTTGAGGCGGTGGGGCACAGATACGCAGTATTTT	CASSLRRWGTDTQYF
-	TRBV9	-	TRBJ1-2	TGTGCCAGCAGCGTAGTTGAGGGGGATGGCTACACCTTC	CASSVVEGDGYTF
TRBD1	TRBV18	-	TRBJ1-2	TGTGCCAGCTCACGGACAGGGGGCTATGGCTACACCTTC	CASSRTGGYGYTF